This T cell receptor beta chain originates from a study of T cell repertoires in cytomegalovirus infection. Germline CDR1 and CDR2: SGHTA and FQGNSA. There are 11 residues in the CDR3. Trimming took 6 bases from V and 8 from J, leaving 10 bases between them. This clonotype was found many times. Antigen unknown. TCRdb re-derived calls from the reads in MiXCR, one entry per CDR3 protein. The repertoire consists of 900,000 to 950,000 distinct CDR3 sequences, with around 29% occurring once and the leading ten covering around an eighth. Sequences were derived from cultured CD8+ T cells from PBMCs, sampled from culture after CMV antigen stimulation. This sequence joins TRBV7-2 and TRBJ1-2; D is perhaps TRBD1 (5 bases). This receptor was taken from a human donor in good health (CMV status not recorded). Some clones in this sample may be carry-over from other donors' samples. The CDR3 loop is CASRGPIGYTF. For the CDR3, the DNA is TGTGCCAGCAGGGGGCCTATCGGCTACACCTTC.